The 22 T cell receptor beta chains presented below share a single source sample, sequenced in a study of blood T cell repertoires in COVID-19 (dated by TCRdb to the early 2020s). The library was obtained by the immunoSEQ multiplex PCR assay. TCRdb took over this immuneACCESS table, retaining in-frame rearrangements with V and J assigned. Such tables are incomplete; in checked studies, under half of the missing clones stem from an unresolved V gene, and the remainder is unexplained. This sample gives about 140,000 clones in total; roughly 87% of them show up just once. 0.9% to 0.95% of the sample belongs to the ten largest clones. The material sequenced was peripheral blood. Source of these receptors: a woman in her fifties or sixties with acute or convalescent COVID-19.

The chain couples TRBV5-1 to TRBJ2-3; D is unresolved. Per germline, CDR1 SGHRS and CDR2 YFSETQ. V lost 4 bases to trimming and J lost 3 bases, with 9 bases between them. The CDR3 runs 13 residues. CDR3 protein: CASSPLQTDTQYF. In DNA form, the CDR3 reads TGCGCCAGCAGCCCTTTACAGACAGATACGCAGTATTTT.

The rearrangement links TRBV24-1 to TRBJ2-3; 9 nucleotides agree with TRBD1. The CDR3 is made up of 17 amino acids. Germline CDR1 and CDR2: KGHDR and SFDVKD. With V trimmed by 3 bases and J by 2 bases, 8 bases remained unmatched. The CDR3 loop is CATSDPGQGLYTDTQYF. CDR3 in DNA: TGTGCCACCAGTGATCCTGGACAGGGGCTATACACAGATACGCAGTATTTT.

V gene TRBV5-1 combines with J gene TRBJ1-1; D not certain. The CDR3 spans 15 residues. Trimming stripped 5 bases from V and 0 bases from J, with 14 bases between. Per germline, CDR1 SGHRS and CDR2 YFSETQ. CDR3 sequence (DNA): TGCGCCAGCAGACCCCTGACCGGGATGAACACTGAAGCTTTCTTT. This encodes CASRPLTGMNTEAFF.

This clone was detected once. The chain joins TRBV30 to TRBJ1-2, with D tentatively TRBD1 (5 bases). The germline gives CDR1 GTSNPN, CDR2 SVGIG (reference sequence). V lost 0 bases to trimming and J lost 1 base, with 6 bases between them. The CDR3 spans 13 residues. The CDR3 DNA sequence: TGTGCCTGGAGTGTGACAGTTAACTATGGCTACACCTTC. Translating gives CAWSVTVNYGYTF. The complete variable domain, with remaining parts taken from reference TRBV30 and TRBJ1-2, reads SQTIHQWPATLVQPVGSPLSLECTVEGTSNPNLYWYRQAAGRGLQLLFYSVGIGQISSEVPQNLSASRPQDRQFILSSKKLLLSDSGFYLCAWSVTVNYGYTFGSGTRLTVV.

The V call is TRBV5-4, the J call TRBJ2-7; 8 bases align to TRBD1. The germline V gene has CDR1 SGHNT and CDR2 YYREEE (reference sequence). The ends lost 2 bases at V and 4 bases at J; junction bases unmatched: 5. CDR3 length: 14 residues. The CDR3 nucleotides read TGTGCCAGCAGCTTCGAACAGGGGGTGTACGAGCAGTACTTC. Amino acid sequence: CASSFEQGVYEQYF.

This chain connects TRBV9 to TRBJ1-5; D is undetermined. There are 15 residues in the CDR3. CDR1 and CDR2 from the germline V gene are SGDLS and YYNGEE. V lost 0 bases to trimming and J lost 3 bases, with 10 bases between them. CDR3 DNA: TGTGCCAGCAGCGTAGGAGGGTTTACCAATCAGCCCCAGCATTTT. It is translated as CASSVGGFTNQPQHF.

This sequence joins TRBV9 and TRBJ2-1, with TRBD2 matching over 7 bases. Trimming at V came to 0 bases and at J to 6 bases, leaving 6 bases not matched to a gene. The germline V gene has CDR1 SGDLS and CDR2 YYNGEE. The CDR3 has 15 residues. CDR3 protein: CASSVGEGWGNEQFF. CDR3 sequence (DNA): TGTGCCAGCAGCGTAGGGGAGGGCTGGGGCAATGAGCAGTTCTTC.

J is TRBJ2-7 and V is TRBV25-1, with no clear D. This CDR3 comprises 12 residues. The germline V gene encodes CDR1 MGHDK and CDR2 SYGVNS. V was cut by 2 bases and J by 3 bases, with 5 bases left in between. The CDR3 DNA follows: TGTGCCAGCAGTGAACAGGTCTACGAGCAGTACTTC. Translating it yields CASSEQVYEQYF.

CDR3 sequence reads: CASRSTGAYNEQFF. DNA of the CDR3: TGTGCCAGCAGATCAACAGGAGCCTACAATGAGCAGTTCTTC. The J gene is TRBJ2-1, the V gene TRBV6-5, with a tentative D call TRBD1 (5 bases). CDR3 length: 14 residues. Germline CDR1 is MNHEY and CDR2 is SVGAGI. Deletions cut 6 bases from V and 2 bases from J, with 11 bases between.

The chain links TRBV29-1 to TRBJ2-5, with a weak D call TRBD2 (5 bases). V lost 3 bases to trimming and J lost 5 bases, with 16 bases between them. CDR1 SQVTM and CDR2 ANQGSEA come from the germline V gene. The CDR3 is 14 amino acids. The CDR3 DNA reads TGCAGCGTTGAGGGGTGGAGGACGGCGGAGACCCAGTACTTC. It yields the protein CSVEGWRTAETQYF.

V is TRBV5-4 and J is TRBJ2-3, with 11 bases lining up with TRBD2. CDR3 length equals 18 residues. Germline lookup yields CDR1 SGHNT and CDR2 YYREEE (reference sequence). V shed 1 base, J shed 2 bases, and the junction held 9 bases outside the gene matches. DNA for the CDR3: TGTGCCAGCAGCTTGTACGCTAGCGGGGGGTTAAACACAGATACGCAGTATTTT. Its protein product is CASSLYASGGLNTDTQYF.

This chain uses TRBV7-3 with TRBJ1-2, with 8 bases fitting TRBD1. The CDR3 extends over 15 amino acids. With V trimmed by 2 bases and J by 0 bases, 2 bases remained unmatched. Germline V lookup: CDR1 SGHTA, CDR2 FQGTGA. CDR3 DNA sequence: TGTGCCAGCAGCTTACAGGGGGCGGCTAACTATGGCTACACCTTC. Translating it yields CASSLQGAANYGYTF. Looking up the rest from reference TRBV7-3 and TRBJ1-2 gives the full variable domain: GAGVSQTPSNKVTEKGKYVELRCDPISGHTALYWYRQSLGQGPEFLIYFQGTGAADDSGLPNDRFFAVRPEGSVSTLKIQRTERGDSAVYLCASSLQGAANYGYTFGSGTRLTVV.

This chain joins TRBV5-4 and TRBJ1-4; a weak D match, TRBD1 (5 bases). Germline CDR1 and CDR2: SGHNT and YYREEE (reference sequence). This CDR3 region has 15 residues. The V end lost 4 bases, the J end lost 0 bases, and 10 bases lay between the germline ends. In DNA, the CDR3 is TGTGCCAGCAGCCCGGGACTTTCAACTAATGAAAAACTGTTTTTT. It encodes CASSPGLSTNEKLFF.

The gene calls are TRBV5-1 and TRBJ1-2; 9 bases map to TRBD1. The CDR3 totals 14 residues. Germline loops: CDR1 SGHRS, CDR2 YFSETQ. The ends lost 1 base at V and 6 bases at J; junction bases unmatched: 4. CDR3 in amino acids: CASSLQTGGHGYTF. CDR3 bases: TGCGCCAGCAGCTTGCAGACAGGGGGGCATGGCTACACCTTC.

V usage is TRBV5-5 and J usage is TRBJ1-6; 8 bases map to TRBD1. Germline V gene lookup returns CDR1 SGHKS and CDR2 YYEKEE (reference sequence). V shed 4 bases, J shed 2 bases, and the junction held 2 bases outside the gene matches. The CDR3 totals 15 residues. The DNA of the CDR3 is TGTGCCAGCAGCCAGGACAGGGCCTATAATTCACCCCTCCACTTT. Translated: CASSQDRAYNSPLHF.

In DNA, the CDR3 is TGCGCCAGCAGCCCGGGACAGCCTCTTACGGGGGCCAACGTCCTGACTTTC. Encoded protein: CASSPGQPLTGANVLTF. The rearrangement joins TRBV5-1 to TRBJ2-6, with 7 positions matching TRBD1. J gave up 4 bases and V 4 bases, and 11 bases lay outside the gene matches. The CDR3 contains 17 residues. Per the germline V gene, CDR1 is SGHRS and CDR2 is YFSETQ. Drawing the rest from reference TRBV5-1 and TRBJ2-6, the complete variable domain is KAGVTQTPRYLIKTRGQQVTLSCSPISGHRSVSWYQQTPGQGLQFLFEYFSETQRNKGNFPGRFSGRQFSNSRSEMNVSTLELGDSALYLCASSPGQPLTGANVLTFGAGSRLTVL.

V is TRBV5-1 and J is TRBJ1-4; D ambiguous. CDR3 size: 13 residues. The V and J ends lost 2 bases and 3 bases respectively, with 5 bases between them. Looked up from germline, CDR1 is SGHRS and CDR2 is YFSETQ. CDR3 sequence: CASSLWPNEKLFF. The CDR3 DNA reads as TGCGCCAGCAGCTTATGGCCTAATGAAAAACTGTTTTTT. The whole variable domain, filled in from reference TRBV5-1 and TRBJ1-4, reads KAGVTQTPRYLIKTRGQQVTLSCSPISGHRSVSWYQQTPGQGLQFLFEYFSETQRNKGNFPGRFSGRQFSNSRSEMNVSTLELGDSALYLCASSLWPNEKLFFGSGTQLSVL.

This clone was recorded only once. The chain has TRBV15 and TRBJ2-3; possible D gene TRBD2, 5 bases. The CDR3 loop spans 14 amino acids. Germline V CDR1 and CDR2: LNHNV, YYDKDF (reference sequence). V gave up 3 bases and J gave up 8 bases, with 15 bases separating them. CDR3 region: CATSRRAALVTQYF. The CDR3 DNA reads as TGTGCCACCAGCAGGCGTGCAGCACTAGTTACGCAGTATTTT.

The rearrangement joins TRBV27 to TRBJ1-5; TRBD1 matches at 10 bases. The CDR3 spans 13 residues. V lost 8 bases and J lost 6; bases outside the gene matches: 4. CDR1 is MNHEY, CDR2 SMNVEV, per germline (reference sequence). This CDR3 is CASRTGGAQPQHF. The DNA for the CDR3 is TGTGCCAGCCGGACAGGGGGGGCTCAGCCCCAGCATTTT.

The CDR3 protein is CASSVASVVADGYTF. The CDR3 region has the DNA TGTGCCAGCAGCGTAGCTTCGGTAGTGGCGGATGGCTACACCTTC. This sequence joins TRBV9 and TRBJ1-2; no clear D gene. Germline CDR1 SGDLS, CDR2 YYNGEE. CDR3 length: 15 residues. Trimming cost V 0 bases and J 6 bases, with 15 bases left between them.

This chain links TRBV19 with TRBJ1-2; 8 bases line up with TRBD1. Germline CDR1 LNHDA, CDR2 SQIVND (reference sequence). CDR3 size: 16 residues. V was clipped by 8 bases and J by 1 base; unmatched bases: 12. In nucleotides, the CDR3 is TGTGCCAGTGTCCCGCAGGGGGCAGGGGTTAACTATGGCTACACCTTC. It codes for CASVPQGAGVNYGYTF. The full variable domain, in which reference TRBV19 and TRBJ1-2 provide the parts outside the CDR3, is DGGITQSPKYLFRKEGQNVTLSCEQNLNHDAMYWYRQDPGQGLRLIYYSQIVNDFQKGDIAEGYSVSREKKESFPLTVTSAQKNPTAFYLCASVPQGAGVNYGYTFGSGTRLTVV.

The chain couples TRBV28 to TRBJ2-2, with a weak D call TRBD1 (5 bases). CDR3 length: 19 residues. Germline V gene data show CDR1 as MDHEN and CDR2 as SYDVKM. V was clipped by 5 bases and J by 1 base, with 23 bases between them. The CDR3 DNA follows: TGTGCCAGCAGTCCGCCCCCGGGTCCGGCCAGGGTGAACACCGGGGAGCTGTTTTTT. Protein: CASSPPPGPARVNTGELFF. Full variable domain (rest looked up from reference TRBV28 and TRBJ2-2): DVKVTQSSRYLVKRTGEKVFLECVQDMDHENMFWYRQDPGLGLRLIYFSYDVKMKEKGDIPEGYSVSREKKERFSLILESASTNQTSMYLCASSPPPGPARVNTGELFFGEGSRLTVL.